This TCR beta chain stems from a study of blood T cell repertoires in COVID-19. The overall study: The United States, Italy and Spain provided the acute and convalescent COVID-19 samples.

The assay was immunoSEQ multiplex PCR, and TCRdb's table has in-frame clones only and misses some. The repertoire holds about 200,000 clones, 80% to 90% seen once, with roughly 4.5% in the top ten. The germline gives CDR1 LGHNA, CDR2 YSLEER. The CDR3 runs to 14 residues. Trimming at V came to 2 bases and at J to 4 bases, leaving 4 bases not matched to a gene. Sequencing was done on a sample of peripheral blood. This receptor was taken from a woman of 80 years or more with acute or convalescent COVID-19. The chain employs TRBV4-3 and TRBJ2-5, with 7 bases matching TRBD1. In nucleotides, the CDR3 is TGCGCCAGCAGCCAAATAGACAGGGTAGAGACCCAGTACTTC. Its translation: CASSQIDRVETQYF.